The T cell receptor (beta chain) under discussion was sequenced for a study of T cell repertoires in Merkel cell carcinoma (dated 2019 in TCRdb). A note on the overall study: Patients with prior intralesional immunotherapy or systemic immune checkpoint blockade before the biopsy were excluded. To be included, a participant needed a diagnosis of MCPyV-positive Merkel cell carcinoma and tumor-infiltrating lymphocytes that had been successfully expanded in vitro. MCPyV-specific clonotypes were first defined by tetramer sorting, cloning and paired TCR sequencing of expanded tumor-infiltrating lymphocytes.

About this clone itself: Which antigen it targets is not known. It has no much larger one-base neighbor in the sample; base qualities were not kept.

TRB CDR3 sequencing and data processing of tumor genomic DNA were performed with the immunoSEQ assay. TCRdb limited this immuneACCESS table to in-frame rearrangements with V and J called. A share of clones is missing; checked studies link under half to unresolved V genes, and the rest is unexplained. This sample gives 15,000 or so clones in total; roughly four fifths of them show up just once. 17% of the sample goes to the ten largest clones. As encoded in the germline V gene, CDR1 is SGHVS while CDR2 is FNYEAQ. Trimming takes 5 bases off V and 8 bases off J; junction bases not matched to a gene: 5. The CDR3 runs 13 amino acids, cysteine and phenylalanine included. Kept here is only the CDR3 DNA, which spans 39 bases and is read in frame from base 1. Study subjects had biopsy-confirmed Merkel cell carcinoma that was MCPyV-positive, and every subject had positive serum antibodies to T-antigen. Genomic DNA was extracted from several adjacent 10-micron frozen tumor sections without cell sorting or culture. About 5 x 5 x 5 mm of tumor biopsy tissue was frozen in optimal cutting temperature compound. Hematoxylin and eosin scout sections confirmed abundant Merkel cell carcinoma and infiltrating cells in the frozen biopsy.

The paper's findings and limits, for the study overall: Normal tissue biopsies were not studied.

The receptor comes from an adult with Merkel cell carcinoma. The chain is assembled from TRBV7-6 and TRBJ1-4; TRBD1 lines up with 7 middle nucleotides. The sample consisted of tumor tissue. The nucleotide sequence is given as TGTGCCAGCAGCACAGACAGGGACGAAAAACTGTTTTTT. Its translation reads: CASSTDRDEKLFF.